These 32 T cell receptor beta chains were sequenced from one sample in a study of cytomegalovirus exposure and HLA in healthy donors (dated by TCRdb to about 2017). Libraries were built with the immunoSEQ multiplex PCR assay. For the multiplex PCR, a mixture combining 60 forward primers for TCR Vbeta segments and 13 reverse primers for TCR Jbeta segments was used. The immuneACCESS repertoire file appears here via TCRdb, limited to in-frame rearrangements. These files lack a portion of the clones; in checked studies, under half of the deficit traces to unresolved V genes, and the cause of the others is not known. Present in this sample are tens of thousands of clones, 72% of which were seen just once. Of the sample, 5% to 6.5% falls within the top ten clones. Sample: PBMCs. Every receptor here comes from a man younger than 45 in good health and CMV-seronegative.

This sequence joins TRBV2 and TRBJ1-5; 7 positions agree with TRBD1. V dropped 4 bases and J dropped 0; count of bases not matched to a gene: 3. CDR3 length equals 15 residues. The germline gives CDR1 SNHLY, CDR2 FYNNEI. The CDR3 region is CASSGDSYSNQPQHF. The CDR3 coding sequence is TGTGCCAGCAGTGGGGACAGTTATAGCAATCAGCCCCAGCATTTT.

The J gene is TRBJ2-1, the V gene TRBV19; possibly TRBD1 for D (6 bases). The CDR3 consists of 13 residues. CDR1 is LNHDA, CDR2 SQIVND, per germline (reference sequence). V lost 8 bases, J lost 7 bases, and 15 bases lay in between. The CDR3 is CASGQTYLNEQFF. CDR3 in DNA: TGTGCCAGTGGACAGACTTACTTAAATGAGCAGTTCTTC.

This chain uses TRBV19 with TRBJ2-1, with TRBD1 identical over 7 bases. J gave up 2 bases and V 10 bases, and 8 bases lay outside the gene matches. CDR1 is LNHDA and CDR2 is SQIVND in the germline V gene (reference sequence). The CDR3 has 14 residues. Here the CDR3 DNA reads TGTGCCACCAAAAGACAGGGCCCCTACAATGAGCAGTTCTTC. It encodes CATKRQGPYNEQFF.

The chain employs TRBV27 and TRBJ1-1, with a possible D match to TRBD1 (6 bases). V gave up 4 bases and J gave up 5 bases, with 11 bases separating them. CDR1 MNHEY and CDR2 SMNVEV come from the germline V gene (reference sequence). The CDR3 contains 13 residues. The CDR3 loop reads CASSSPQGTEAFF. Written as DNA, the CDR3 is TGTGCCAGCAGTTCCCCGCAGGGGACTGAAGCTTTCTTT.

This clone turned up a few times. The chain couples TRBV5-1 to TRBJ2-2; 11 positions match TRBD2. V lost 2 bases, J lost 4 bases, and 1 base stayed unmatched. The CDR3 is made up of 15 amino acids. Germline V gives CDR1 SGHRS, CDR2 YFSETQ. The CDR3: CASSFLAGGTGELFF. The CDR3 DNA reads TGCGCCAGCAGCTTTCTAGCGGGAGGCACCGGGGAGCTGTTTTTT.

The rearrangement links TRBV6-5 to TRBJ1-2; D is uncertain. The CDR3 has 13 residues. From germline, CDR1 is MNHEY and CDR2 SVGAGI. With 6 bases removed from V and 0 bases from J, the gap between germline ends came to 8 bases. CDR3 amino acids: CASRFEANYGYTF. CDR3 in DNA: TGTGCCAGCAGGTTCGAGGCTAACTATGGCTACACCTTC.

The chain carries TRBV23-1 and TRBJ2-4; 8 bases are a match to TRBD2. TRBV23-1 belongs to the ORF category, with a function that is uncertain. CDR3 size: 17 residues. The trim removed 3 bases at V and 0 bases at J, leaving 7 bases unmatched. This chain's CDR3 is CASSQPSGSEAKNIQYF. DNA of the CDR3: TGCGCCAGCAGTCAGCCGAGCGGGAGTGAAGCCAAAAACATTCAGTACTTC.

This chain uses TRBV10-3 with TRBJ2-5; 7 positions agree with TRBD2. The CDR3 length is 17 residues. Losses at the gene ends were 3 bases for V and 1 base for J; bases not matched to a gene: 11. Germline lookup yields CDR1 ENHRY and CDR2 SYGVKD. CDR3 region: CAISDRASGGSQETQYF. CDR3 bases: TGTGCCATCAGTGATAGGGCTAGCGGAGGGAGCCAAGAGACCCAGTACTTC.

The chain couples TRBV5-4 to TRBJ2-7, with 11 nucleotides matching TRBD1. This CDR3 contains 14 residues. Germline CDR1 SGHNT, CDR2 YYREEE (reference sequence). After removal of 3 bases from V and 5 bases from J, the junction contained 4 bases not matched to a gene. In DNA, the CDR3 is TGTGCCAGCAGCTGGGACAGGGGGTGGGACGAGCAGTACTTC. Its translation is CASSWDRGWDEQYF.

The chain is built from TRBV10-3 and TRBJ1-2; TRBD1 aligns across 7 bases. The germline gives CDR1 ENHRY, CDR2 SYGVKD. After removal of 6 bases from V and 3 bases from J, the junction contained 4 bases not matched to a gene. The CDR3 covers 13 residues. CDR3 sequence reads: CAISDRVDYGYTF. The CDR3, as DNA: TGTGCCATCAGCGACAGGGTTGACTATGGCTACACCTTC.

The chain combines TRBV5-4 with TRBJ2-7, with 11 nucleotides matching TRBD2. V lost 1 base, J lost 3 bases, and 3 bases stayed unmatched. This CDR3 is 15 amino acids long. CDR1 is SGHNT, CDR2 YYREEE, per germline (reference sequence). The DNA of the CDR3 is TGTGCCAGCAGCTTGCAACTAGCGGGAGACTACGAGCAGTACTTC. Amino acids: CASSLQLAGDYEQYF.

The genes are TRBV5-8 and TRBJ2-2, with D possibly being TRBD1 (6 bases). Germline V gives CDR1 SGHTS, CDR2 YDEGEE. This CDR3 has 14 amino acids. V was shortened by 1 base and J by 6 bases, with 10 bases between the two germline ends. Written as DNA, the CDR3 is TGTGCCAGCAGCTTGACTCAGGGGTCCGGGGAGCTGTTTTTT. Amino acid sequence: CASSLTQGSGELFF.

V and J are TRBV15 and TRBJ2-3; D possibly corresponds to TRBD2 (6 bases). In germline, CDR1 is LNHNV, CDR2 YYDKDF (reference sequence). V was shortened by 6 bases and J by 2 bases, with 9 bases between the two germline ends. The CDR3 length is 13 residues. CDR3 bases: TGTGCCACCAGTAGGGACTTCACAGATACGCAGTATTTT. This translates into CATSRDFTDTQYF.

The count of this clone is one. V and J are TRBV5-6 and TRBJ2-3; TRBD1 matches 8 bases. The length of the CDR3 is 15 residues. V was clipped by 5 bases and J by 2 bases; unmatched bases: 7. Germline lookup yields CDR1 SGHDT and CDR2 YYEEEE. CDR3 sequence: CASRRQGLSTDTQYF. DNA of the CDR3: TGTGCCAGCAGGAGACAGGGGTTGTCCACAGATACGCAGTATTTT.

CDR3 sequence reads: CASSRNYRGTIYF. The DNA of the CDR3 is TGCGCCAGCAGCCGCAACTACCGGGGCACCATATATTTT. The J gene is TRBJ1-3, the V gene TRBV4-1, with D uncertain. The V and J ends lost 4 bases and 9 bases respectively, with 13 bases between them. The germline V gene encodes CDR1 MGHRA and CDR2 YSYEKL. This CDR3 region has 13 residues.

The CDR3 reads CASSFLGASGRKLNEQFF. The CDR3 DNA sequence: TGTGCCAGCAGCTTCCTGGGGGCAAGCGGGAGGAAGTTGAATGAGCAGTTCTTC. This chain uses TRBV5-4 with TRBJ2-1; 9 positions match TRBD2. Germline values: CDR1 SGHNT, CDR2 YYREEE (reference sequence). CDR3 length: 18 amino acids. The ends lost 2 bases at V and 7 bases at J; junction bases unmatched: 16. Combining the CDR3 with reference TRBV5-4 and TRBJ2-1 gives the whole variable domain ETGVTQSPTHLIKTRGQQVTLRCSSQSGHNTVSWYQQALGQGPQFIFQYYREEENGRGNFPPRFSGLQFPNYSSELNVNALELDDSALYLCASSFLGASGRKLNEQFFGPGTRLTVL.

This clone has a single count. This chain connects TRBV11-2 to TRBJ2-2, with D possibly TRBD2 on 6 matching bases. Germline V gene sequence: CDR1 SGHAT, CDR2 FQNNGV. The V gene lost 2 bases and the J gene lost 3 bases, with 16 bases spanning the gap. This CDR3 has 17 amino acids. The CDR3 is CASSLTRLVDHTGELFF. In DNA form, the CDR3 reads TGTGCCAGCAGCTTAACCCGACTAGTTGACCACACCGGGGAGCTGTTTTTT.

The V and J genes are TRBV5-5 and TRBJ1-2; D remains ambiguous. Trimming took off 2 bases at V and 2 bases at J, with 13 bases between the two ends. Germline lookup yields CDR1 SGHKS and CDR2 YYEKEE (reference sequence). The CDR3 loop spans 15 amino acids. CDR3 DNA: TGTGCCAGCAGCTTAACTGGCGGGCTGAACTATGGCTACACCTTC. This translates into CASSLTGGLNYGYTF.

The chain combines TRBV6-1 with TRBJ2-1, with TRBD2 identical over 10 bases. The trim removed 5 bases at V and 7 bases at J, leaving 5 bases unmatched. Germline V lookup: CDR1 MNHNS, CDR2 SASEGT. The length of the CDR3 is 14 residues. The DNA of the CDR3 is TGTGCCAGCAGTTTAATGACTAGCGGGAATGAGCAGTTCTTC. Encoded protein: CASSLMTSGNEQFF.

The rearrangement joins TRBV2 to TRBJ2-3; TRBD1 matches 8 bases. CDR1 and CDR2 from the germline V gene are SNHLY and FYNNEI. This CDR3 is built from 14 residues. Unmatched junction bases numbered 10, after V lost 6 bases and J lost 8 bases. The CDR3 here is CASRRDRGSVTQYF. The CDR3 bases are TGTGCCAGCAGAAGAGACAGGGGAAGTGTTACGCAGTATTTT.

V usage is TRBV6-5 and J usage is TRBJ2-7; D might be TRBD2 (7 bases). Germline CDR1 reads MNHEY; CDR2 reads SVGAGI. Trimming took off 4 bases at V and 6 bases at J, with 10 bases between the two ends. The CDR3 is 12 amino acids. Here the CDR3 DNA reads TGTGCCAGCAGTTCGGGGGGCTCCGAGCAGTACTTC. This encodes CASSSGGSEQYF.

This clone was found a few times. V gene TRBV7-8 combines with J gene TRBJ2-1; weak D call: TRBD2 (6 bases). CDR3 length equals 14 residues. Trimming shortened V by 8 bases and J by 8 bases, and 19 bases separated the two germline ends. The germline gives CDR1 SGHVS, CDR2 FQNEAQ. CDR3 sequence (DNA): TGTGCCAGCGCCTCGGGACTCTTTCCCGATGAGCAGTTCTTC. Residues: CASASGLFPDEQFF.

Worth noting for this clone: At one end the junction does not follow the germline gene, possibly because of a read error. J is TRBJ1-5 and V is TRBV10-1; weak D call: TRBD1 (6 bases). Germline loops: CDR1 WNHNN, CDR2 SYGVQD (reference sequence). The CDR3 has 14 residues. The CDR3: CASTEDSCNQPQHF. The DNA of the CDR3 is TGCGCCAGCACTGAGGACAGCTGCAATCAGCCCCAGCATTTT.

The chain couples TRBV10-3 to TRBJ1-2, with a tentative D call TRBD1 (5 bases). This CDR3 has 13 amino acids. V dropped 3 bases and J dropped 4 bases, with 9 bases sitting between them. Germline V gives CDR1 ENHRY, CDR2 SYGVKD. The CDR3 region has the DNA TGTGCCATCAGTGATTTGGGACTCTATGGCTACACCTTC. This gives the protein CAISDLGLYGYTF.

A word on this clone: This likely traces to a read error, being one base from a far larger clone. The chain has TRBV5-1 and TRBJ2-3; no definite D call. CDR1 and CDR2 (germline): SGHRS, YFSETQ. The V end lost 3 bases, the J end lost 5 bases, and 10 bases lay between the germline ends. The CDR3 is 13 amino acids. The CDR3 nucleotides read TGCGCCAGCAGCTCAGCCACGGGAGATACGCAGTATTTT. This translates into CASSSATGDTQYF.

J is TRBJ2-1 and V is TRBV2, with TRBD2 matching over 7 bases. The CDR3 has 15 amino acids. CDR1 and CDR2 from the germline V gene are SNHLY and FYNNEI. The V gene end was trimmed by 4 bases and the J gene end by 4 bases; junction bases not matched to a gene: 7. This CDR3 is CASSAASGIYNEQFF. Written as DNA, the CDR3 is TGTGCCAGCAGTGCGGCTAGCGGCATTTACAATGAGCAGTTCTTC.

CDR3 DNA sequence: TGCGCCAGCAGCCAAGAGACGGCAGGGCACACCGGGGAGCTGTTTTTT. It encodes CASSQETAGHTGELFF. The V call is TRBV4-1, the J call TRBJ2-2; weak D call: TRBD1 (5 bases). Germline V gene lookup returns CDR1 MGHRA and CDR2 YSYEKL. With 0 bases removed from V and 3 bases from J, the gap between germline ends came to 11 bases. CDR3 length equals 16 residues.

The chain joins TRBV29-1 to TRBJ1-2; D unclear. The CDR3 consists of 11 residues. Germline CDR1 reads SQVTM; CDR2 reads ANQGSEA. Trimming took off 7 bases at V and 2 bases at J, with 8 bases between the two ends. CDR3 residues: CSAGTNYGYTF. CDR3 nucleotides: TGCAGCGCTGGTACAAACTATGGCTACACCTTC.

The chain couples TRBV5-1 to TRBJ2-7; 10 bases are a match to TRBD1. This CDR3 comprises 16 residues. In germline, CDR1 is SGHRS, CDR2 YFSETQ. Trimming cost V 4 bases and J 4 bases; bases outside gene matches: 11. The CDR3 sequence is CASSPIDRGLRYEQYF. The CDR3 DNA sequence: TGCGCCAGCAGCCCAATCGACAGGGGGCTAAGGTACGAGCAGTACTTC.

The chain links TRBV11-2 to TRBJ2-7; 9 nucleotides line up with TRBD1. Per the germline V gene, CDR1 is SGHAT and CDR2 is FQNNGV. The CDR3 consists of 16 residues. J gave up 1 base and V 3 bases, and 7 bases lay outside the gene matches. The chain's CDR3 is CASSLWDRDLSYEQYF. The CDR3 nucleotides are TGTGCCAGCAGCTTGTGGGACAGGGATCTTTCCTACGAGCAGTACTTC.

The chain combines TRBV30 with TRBJ2-2; 7 bases are a match to TRBD1. Germline V gene lookup returns CDR1 GTSNPN and CDR2 SVGIG (reference sequence). The CDR3 consists of 15 residues. J was trimmed by 3 bases and V by 4 bases; bases with no gene match: 8. The CDR3 protein is CAWTNDRAYTGELFF. In DNA form, the CDR3 reads TGTGCCTGGACCAATGACAGGGCGTACACCGGGGAGCTGTTTTTT.

This clone came up a few times. This chain links TRBV6-1 with TRBJ2-6; TRBD1 is a possible D gene (5 bases). Germline-derived CDR1 and CDR2 are MNHNS and SASEGT. The germline V and J ends were trimmed by 7 bases and 3 bases, with 13 bases remaining between them. CDR3 size: 15 residues. The CDR3 loop is CASTVGVGGANVLTF. Here the CDR3 DNA reads TGTGCCAGCACCGTAGGGGTCGGTGGGGCCAACGTCCTGACTTTC.